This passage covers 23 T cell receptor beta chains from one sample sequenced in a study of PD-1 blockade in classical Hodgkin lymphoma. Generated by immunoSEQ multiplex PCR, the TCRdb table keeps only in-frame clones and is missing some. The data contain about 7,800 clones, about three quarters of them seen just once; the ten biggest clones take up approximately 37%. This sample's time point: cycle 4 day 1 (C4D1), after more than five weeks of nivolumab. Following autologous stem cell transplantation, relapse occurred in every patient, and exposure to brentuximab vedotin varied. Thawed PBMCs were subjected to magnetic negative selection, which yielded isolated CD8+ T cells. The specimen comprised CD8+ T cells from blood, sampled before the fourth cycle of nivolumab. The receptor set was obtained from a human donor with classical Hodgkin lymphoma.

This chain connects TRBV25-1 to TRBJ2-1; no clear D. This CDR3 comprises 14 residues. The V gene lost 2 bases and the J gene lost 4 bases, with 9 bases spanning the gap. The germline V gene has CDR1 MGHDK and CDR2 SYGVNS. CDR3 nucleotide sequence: TGTGCCAGCAGTGAAAATGAAGATTACAATGAGCAGTTCTTC. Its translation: CASSENEDYNEQFF.

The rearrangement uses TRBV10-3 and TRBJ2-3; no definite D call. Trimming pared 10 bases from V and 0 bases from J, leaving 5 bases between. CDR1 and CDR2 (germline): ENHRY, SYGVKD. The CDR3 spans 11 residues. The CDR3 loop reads CATWSTDTQYF. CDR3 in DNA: TGTGCCACCTGGAGCACAGATACGCAGTATTTT.

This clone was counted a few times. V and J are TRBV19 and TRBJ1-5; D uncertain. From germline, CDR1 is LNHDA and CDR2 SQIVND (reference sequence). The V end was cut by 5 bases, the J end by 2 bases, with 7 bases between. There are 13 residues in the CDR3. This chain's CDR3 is CASSFLGNQPQHF. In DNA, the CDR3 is TGTGCCAGTAGTTTTCTGGGCAATCAGCCCCAGCATTTT.

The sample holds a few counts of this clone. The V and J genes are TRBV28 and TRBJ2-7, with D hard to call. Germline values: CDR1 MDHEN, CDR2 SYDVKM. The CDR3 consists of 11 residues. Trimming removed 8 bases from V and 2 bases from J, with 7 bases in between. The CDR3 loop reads CASAEAYEQYF. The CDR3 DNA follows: TGTGCCAGCGCAGAAGCCTACGAGCAGTACTTC.

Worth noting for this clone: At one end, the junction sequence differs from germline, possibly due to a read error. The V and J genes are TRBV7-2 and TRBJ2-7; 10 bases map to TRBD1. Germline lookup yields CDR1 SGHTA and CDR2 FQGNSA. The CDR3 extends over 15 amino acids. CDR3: CASSQDGQGDYEQYF. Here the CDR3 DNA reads TGCGCCAGCAGCCAAGATGGACAGGGGGACTACGAGCAGTACTTC.

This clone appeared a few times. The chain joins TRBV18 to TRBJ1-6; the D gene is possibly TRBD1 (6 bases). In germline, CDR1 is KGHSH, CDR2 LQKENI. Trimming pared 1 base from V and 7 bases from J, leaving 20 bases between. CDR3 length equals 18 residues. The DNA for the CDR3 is TGTGCCAGCTCACCACTGCCTCCAGACAGGTCGATGAATTCACCCCTCCACTTT. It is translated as CASSPLPPDRSMNSPLHF.

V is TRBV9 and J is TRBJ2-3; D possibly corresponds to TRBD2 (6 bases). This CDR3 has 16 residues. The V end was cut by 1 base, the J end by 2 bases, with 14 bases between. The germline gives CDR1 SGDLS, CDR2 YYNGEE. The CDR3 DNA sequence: TGTGCCAGCAGCGTACAAGGAGGGGCGTTCACAGATACGCAGTATTTT. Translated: CASSVQGGAFTDTQYF.

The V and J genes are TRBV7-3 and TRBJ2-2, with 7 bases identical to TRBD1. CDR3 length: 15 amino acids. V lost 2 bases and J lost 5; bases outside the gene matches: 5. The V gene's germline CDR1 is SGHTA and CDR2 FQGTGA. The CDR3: CASSLLGGGTGELFF. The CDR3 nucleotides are TGTGCCAGCAGCTTATTAGGGGGCGGTACCGGGGAGCTGTTTTTT.

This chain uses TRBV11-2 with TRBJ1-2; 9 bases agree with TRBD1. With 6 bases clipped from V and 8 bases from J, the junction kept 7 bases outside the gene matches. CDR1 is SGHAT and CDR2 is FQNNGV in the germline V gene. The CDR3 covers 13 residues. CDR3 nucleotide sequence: TGTGCCAGCAGTGTGGGGACAGGGAAAGGCTACACCTTC. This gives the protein CASSVGTGKGYTF.

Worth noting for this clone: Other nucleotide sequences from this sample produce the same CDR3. This chain's CDR3 is CAGSGTLEHGLFF. The DNA for the CDR3 is TGTGCAGGATCCGGGACCCTCGAACACGGACTGTTTTTT. The chain carries TRBV7-9 and TRBJ1-4, with a weak D call TRBD1 (5 bases). Germline V lookup: CDR1 SEHNR, CDR2 FQNEAQ (reference sequence). The CDR3 length is 13 residues.

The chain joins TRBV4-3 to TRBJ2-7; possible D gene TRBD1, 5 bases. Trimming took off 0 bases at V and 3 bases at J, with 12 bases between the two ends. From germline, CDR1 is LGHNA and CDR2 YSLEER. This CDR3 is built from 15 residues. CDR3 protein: CASSQDHPGNYEQYF. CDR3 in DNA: TGCGCCAGCAGCCAAGATCATCCAGGGAACTACGAGCAGTACTTC.

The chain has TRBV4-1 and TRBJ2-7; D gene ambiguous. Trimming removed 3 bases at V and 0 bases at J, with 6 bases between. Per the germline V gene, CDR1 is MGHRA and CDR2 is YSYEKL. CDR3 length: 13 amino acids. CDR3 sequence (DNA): TGCGCCAGCAGCCAGCAGGTCTCCTACGAGCAGTACTTC. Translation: CASSQQVSYEQYF.

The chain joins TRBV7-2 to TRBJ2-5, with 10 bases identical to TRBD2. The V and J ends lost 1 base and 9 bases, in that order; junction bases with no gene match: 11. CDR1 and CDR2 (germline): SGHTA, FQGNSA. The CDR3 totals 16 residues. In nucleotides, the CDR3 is TGTGCCAGCAGCTTAGTGGGGACTAGCGTCTCGGGGGCCCAGTACTTC. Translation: CASSLVGTSVSGAQYF.

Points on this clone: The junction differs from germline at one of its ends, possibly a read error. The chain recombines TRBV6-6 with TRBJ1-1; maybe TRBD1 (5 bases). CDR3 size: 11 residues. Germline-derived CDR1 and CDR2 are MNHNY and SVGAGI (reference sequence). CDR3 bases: TGTGCCATCAGTGGGGCGCATGAAGCTTTCTTT. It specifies CAISGAHEAFF.

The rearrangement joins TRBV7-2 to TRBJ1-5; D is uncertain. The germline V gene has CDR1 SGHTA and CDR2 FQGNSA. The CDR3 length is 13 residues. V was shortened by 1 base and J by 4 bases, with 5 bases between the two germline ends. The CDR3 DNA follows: TGTGCCAGCAGCTTAGTAACAAATCAGCCCCAGCATTTT. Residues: CASSLVTNQPQHF.

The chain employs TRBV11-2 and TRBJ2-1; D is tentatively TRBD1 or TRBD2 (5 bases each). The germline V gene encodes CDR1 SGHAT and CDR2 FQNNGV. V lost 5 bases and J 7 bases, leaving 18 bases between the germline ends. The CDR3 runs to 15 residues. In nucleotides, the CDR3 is TGTGCCAGCAGCGCAATTTCCGGGACCGGGAATGAGCAGTTCTTC. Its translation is CASSAISGTGNEQFF.

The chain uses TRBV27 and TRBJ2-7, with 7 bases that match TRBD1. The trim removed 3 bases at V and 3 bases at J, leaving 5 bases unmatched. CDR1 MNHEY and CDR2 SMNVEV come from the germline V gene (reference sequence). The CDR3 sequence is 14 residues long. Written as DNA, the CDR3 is TGTGCCAGCAGTTTCGGGACAGCACACTACGAGCAGTACTTC. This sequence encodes CASSFGTAHYEQYF.

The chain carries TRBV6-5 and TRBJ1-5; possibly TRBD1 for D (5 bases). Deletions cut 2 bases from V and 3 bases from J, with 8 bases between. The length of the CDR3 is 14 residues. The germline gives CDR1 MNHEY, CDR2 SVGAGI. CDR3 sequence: CASSYRGFNQPQHF. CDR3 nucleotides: TGTGCCAGCAGTTACAGGGGTTTCAATCAGCCCCAGCATTTT.

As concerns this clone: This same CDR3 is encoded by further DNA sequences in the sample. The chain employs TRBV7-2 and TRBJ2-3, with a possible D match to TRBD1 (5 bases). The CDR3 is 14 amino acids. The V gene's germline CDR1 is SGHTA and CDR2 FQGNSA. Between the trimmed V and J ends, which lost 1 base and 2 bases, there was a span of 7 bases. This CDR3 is CASSLEGYTDTQYF. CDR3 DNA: TGTGCCAGCAGCTTAGAGGGGTACACAGATACGCAGTATTTT.

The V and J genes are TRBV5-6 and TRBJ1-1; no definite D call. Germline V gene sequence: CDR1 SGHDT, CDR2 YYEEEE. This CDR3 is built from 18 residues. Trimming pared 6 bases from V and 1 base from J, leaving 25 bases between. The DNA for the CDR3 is TGTGCCAGCACTAAAGGTCAACCCAGCAGGACTAGGAACACTGAAGCTTTCTTT. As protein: CASTKGQPSRTRNTEAFF.

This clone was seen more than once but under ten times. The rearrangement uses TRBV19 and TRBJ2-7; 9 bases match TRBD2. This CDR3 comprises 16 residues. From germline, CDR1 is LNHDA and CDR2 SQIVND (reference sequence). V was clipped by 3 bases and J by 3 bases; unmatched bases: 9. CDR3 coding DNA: TGTGCCAGTAGTATTGATGGCGGGAGGGCCATCTACGAGCAGTACTTC. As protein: CASSIDGGRAIYEQYF. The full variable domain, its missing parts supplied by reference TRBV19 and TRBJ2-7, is DGGITQSPKYLFRKEGQNVTLSCEQNLNHDAMYWYRQDPGQGLRLIYYSQIVNDFQKGDIAEGYSVSREKKESFPLTVTSAQKNPTAFYLCASSIDGGRAIYEQYFGPGTRLTVT.

CDR3 loop: CSALQGAQAFF. The DNA for the CDR3 is TGCAGTGCCCTGCAGGGGGCGCAAGCTTTCTTT. This chain connects TRBV20-1 to TRBJ1-1; TRBD1 matches at 8 bases. V lost 6 bases to trimming and J lost 9 bases; unmatched junction nucleotides: 6. CDR1 and CDR2 (germline): DFQATT, SNEGSKA (reference sequence). The CDR3 runs to 11 residues.

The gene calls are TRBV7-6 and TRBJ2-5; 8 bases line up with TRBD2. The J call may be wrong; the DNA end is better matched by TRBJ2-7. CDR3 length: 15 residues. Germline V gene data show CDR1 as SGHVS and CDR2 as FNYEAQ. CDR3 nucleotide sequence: TGTGCCAGCAGCTTAGTAGCGGGATCCCCCTACGAGCAGTACTTC. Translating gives CASSLVAGSPYEQYF.